The sequence of this TCR beta chain was determined in a study of PD-L1 blockade in urothelial cancer. The time point was: pretreatment peripheral blood. TCRdb's copy holds only in-frame clones and misses some; the assay was immunoSEQ multiplex PCR. The sample carries 95,000 or so clones, about nine tenths recorded once. The V gene's germline CDR1 is SGHDT and CDR2 YYEEEE. This CDR3 is built from 15 residues. Trimming pared 0 bases from V and 4 bases from J, leaving 13 bases between. V is TRBV5-6 and J is TRBJ1-2; D gene uncertain. The receptor comes from a man in his sixties with urothelial cancer. Sequencing was performed on PBMCs, taken around atezolizumab (anti-PD-L1) treatment. The CDR3 sequence: CASSLAGVDGYGYTF. CDR3 bases: TGTGCCAGCAGCTTGGCCGGAGTGGATGGCTATGGCTACACCTTC.